This T cell receptor beta chain was recorded in a study of shared clonotypes between healthy human individuals. The overall study: Serving as donors were two women and a few men, whose ages spanned 18 to 49. Three plates each covered CD4 naive and memory; CD8 naive two, CD8 memory one. Study observations and caveats: Clonotype sharing across donors was expected to vary with sequencing depth.

Method: immunoSEQ multiplex PCR; TCRdb's copy keeps in-frame clones and lacks some. The data contain 550,000 to 850,000 clones, less than 85% of them singletons. The CD4+ fraction was divided into a CD45RA+ naive subset and a CD45RA-negative memory subset. Of note for this clone: The antigen is not known.

CDR1 is GTSNPN, CDR2 SVGIG, per germline (reference sequence). This CDR3 has 14 residues. The clonotype originates from a woman aged 25 to 39 in good health. The chain carries TRBV30 and TRBJ2-3; 11 bases line up with TRBD2. What was sequenced was memory CD4+ T cells sorted from blood. Stated subset: CD45RA-negative fraction. The CDR3 here is CVLTSGVSTDTQYF. CDR3 bases: TGTGTCCTGACTAGCGGGGTTAGCACAGATACGCAGTATTTT.